The clone carrying this T cell receptor beta chain was observed a few times. Its antigen is still unknown. This specimen belongs to a study of CD8+CD57+ T cells in acquired aplastic anemia. Study information: Sorted CD4+ and CD8+ cell DNA averaged about 3 ug. Study outcomes and limitations: Overlap between patients and controls comprised some 31 CD8+ CDR3 sequences.

Profiling that covered TCR beta VDJ and CDR3 relied on genomic DNA as its template. Via MiXCR, TCRdb re-called the reads, giving one row per CDR3 protein. Here the sample spans roughly 500,000 distinct CDR3 sequences, approximately 32% being singletons. Germline V gene sequence: CDR1 LNHDA, CDR2 SQIVND (reference sequence). The ends were cut back, 3 bases at V and 1 base at J, with 18 bases in the middle. This CDR3 comprises 17 residues. By flow cytometry, patients selected for sequencing had shown an expansion of CD8+CD57+ cells. Severe acquired aplastic anemia was diagnosed in all patients. This TCR derives from a human donor with aplastic anemia. The V and J genes are TRBV19 and TRBJ1-1, with D tentatively TRBD1 (6 bases). Sequencing input: sorted CD4+, CD8+, or CD8+CD57+ T cells (not recorded which) from PBMCs. The CDR3 coding sequence is TGTGCCAGTAGTATGGCCCTGTTGGGGGCAACGAACACTGAAGCTTTCTTT. It codes for CASSMALLGATNTEAFF. Full variable domain (missing parts from reference TRBV19 and TRBJ1-1): DGGITQSPKYLFRKEGQNVTLSCEQNLNHDAMYWYRQDPGQGLRLIYYSQIVNDFQKGDIAEGYSVSREKKESFPLTVTSAQKNPTAFYLCASSMALLGATNTEAFFGQGTRLTVV.